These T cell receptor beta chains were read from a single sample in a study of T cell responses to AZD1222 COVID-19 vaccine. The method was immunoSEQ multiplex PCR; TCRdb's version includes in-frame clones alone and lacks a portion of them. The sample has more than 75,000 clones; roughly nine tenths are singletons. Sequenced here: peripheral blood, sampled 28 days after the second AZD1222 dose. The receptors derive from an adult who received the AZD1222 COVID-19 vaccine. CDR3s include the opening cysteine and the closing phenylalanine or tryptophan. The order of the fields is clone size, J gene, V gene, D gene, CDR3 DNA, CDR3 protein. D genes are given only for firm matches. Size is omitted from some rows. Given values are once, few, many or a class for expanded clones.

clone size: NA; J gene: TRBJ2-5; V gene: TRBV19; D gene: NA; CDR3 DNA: TGTGCCAGTAGTAATTGGGGGGGCGTAGAAGAGACCCAGTACTTC; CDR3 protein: CASSNWGGVEETQYF
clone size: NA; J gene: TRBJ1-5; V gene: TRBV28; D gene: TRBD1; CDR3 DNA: TGTGCCAGCAGTTCCGGGACAGGGTTCAATCAGCCCCAGCATTTT; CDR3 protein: CASSSGTGFNQPQHF
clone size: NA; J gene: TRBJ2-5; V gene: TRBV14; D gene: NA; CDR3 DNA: TGTGCCAGCAGCCAATCGTCCGGGATTAGGGGGCAAGAGACCCAGTACTTC; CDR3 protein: CASSQSSGIRGQETQYF
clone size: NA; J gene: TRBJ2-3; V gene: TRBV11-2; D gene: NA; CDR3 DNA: TGTGCCAGCACCAGCCGGGCAAAAATCACAGATACGCAGTATTTT; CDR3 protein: CASTSRAKITDTQYF
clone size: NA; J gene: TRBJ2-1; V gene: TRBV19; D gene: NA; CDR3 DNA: TGTCCCAGTAGTATACATCTATCGACCGGAGGGGGGGGTGAGCAGTTCTTC; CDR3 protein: CPSSIHLSTGGGGEQFF
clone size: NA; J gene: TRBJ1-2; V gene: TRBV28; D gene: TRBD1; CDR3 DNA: TGTGCCAGCAGGACCGGGACAGGGGGCAACTATGGCTACACCTTC; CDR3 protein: CASRTGTGGNYGYTF
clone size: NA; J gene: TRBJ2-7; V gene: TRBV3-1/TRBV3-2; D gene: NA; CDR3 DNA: TGTGCCAGCAGCCAAGGGAGGGGCGAGCAGTACTTC; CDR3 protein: CASSQGRGEQYF
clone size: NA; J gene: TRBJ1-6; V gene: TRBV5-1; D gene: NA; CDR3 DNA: TGCGCCAGCAGCTTGGACAGGGCGGGGTCACCCCTCCACTTT; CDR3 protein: CASSLDRAGSPLHF
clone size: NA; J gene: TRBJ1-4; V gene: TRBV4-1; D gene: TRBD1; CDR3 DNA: TGCGCCAGCAGCCAAGAAGTGAGGACAGGGGACAATGAAAAACTGTTTTTT; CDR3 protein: CASSQEVRTGDNEKLFF
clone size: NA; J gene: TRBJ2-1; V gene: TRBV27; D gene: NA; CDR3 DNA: TGTGCCAGCAGTTTGGGAATAAAGGGCTATGAGCAGTTCTTC; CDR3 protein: CASSLGIKGYEQFF
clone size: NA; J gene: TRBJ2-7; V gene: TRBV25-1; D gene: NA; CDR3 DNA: TGTGCCAGCAGTGAATTGGGAGACAAGCAGTACTTC; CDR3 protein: CASSELGDKQYF
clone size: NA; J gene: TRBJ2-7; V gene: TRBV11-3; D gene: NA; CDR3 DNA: TGTGCCAGCAGCGACGGGATAGCGCTGTACTTC; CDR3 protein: CASSDGIALYF
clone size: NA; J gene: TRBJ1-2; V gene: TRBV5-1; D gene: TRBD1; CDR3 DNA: TGCGCCAGCAGCCAAGGACAGGGGATAGGTTACACCTTC; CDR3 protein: CASSQGQGIGYTF
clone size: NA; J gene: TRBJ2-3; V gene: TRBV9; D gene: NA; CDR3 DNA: TGTGCCAGCAGCGTAGACAGGGCACGCACAGATACGCAGTATTTT; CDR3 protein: CASSVDRARTDTQYF
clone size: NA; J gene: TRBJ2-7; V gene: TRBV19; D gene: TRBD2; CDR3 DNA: TGTGCCAGTAGTCCTCGGACGGGGAGGGTCGAGCAGTACTTC; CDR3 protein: CASSPRTGRVEQYF
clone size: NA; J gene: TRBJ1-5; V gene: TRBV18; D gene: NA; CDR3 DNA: TGTGCCAGCTCACCACTCGGGGGGCAGCCCCAGCATTTT; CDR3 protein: CASSPLGGQPQHF
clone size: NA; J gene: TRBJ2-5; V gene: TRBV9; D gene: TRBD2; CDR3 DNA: TGTGCCAGCAGTTACTCCCAGAGCGGGGGGGCCCGAAAGACCCAGTACTTC; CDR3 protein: CASSYSQSGGARKTQYF
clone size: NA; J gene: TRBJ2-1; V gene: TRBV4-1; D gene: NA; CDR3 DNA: TGCGCCAGCAGCCCAGGGGAGGGACGCTACAATGAGCAGTTCTTC; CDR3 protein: CASSPGEGRYNEQFF
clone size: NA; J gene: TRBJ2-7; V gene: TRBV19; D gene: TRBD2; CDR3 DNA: TGTGCCAGCAGCGGGGGGCTCGGTTACGAGCAGTACTTC; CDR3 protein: CASSGGLGYEQYF
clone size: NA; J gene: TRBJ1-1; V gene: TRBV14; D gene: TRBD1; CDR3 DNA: TGTGCCAGCAGCCGGGGGACAGGGGGTGTCGCTGAAGCTTTCTTT; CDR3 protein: CASSRGTGGVAEAFF
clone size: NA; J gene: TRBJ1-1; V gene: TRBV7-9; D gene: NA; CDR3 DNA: TGTGCCAGCAGCTTTGGCCTGAACACTGAAGCTTTCTTT; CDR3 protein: CASSFGLNTEAFF
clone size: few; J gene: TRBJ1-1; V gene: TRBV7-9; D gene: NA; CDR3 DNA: TGTGCCAGCAGCCCCACGACGCGGGGTGAAGCTTTCTTT; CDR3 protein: CASSPTTRGEAFF
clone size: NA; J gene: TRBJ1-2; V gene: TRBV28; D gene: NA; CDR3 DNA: TGTGCCAGCAGCCCATCCGGCAGGGTGTATGGCTACACCTTC; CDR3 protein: CASSPSGRVYGYTF
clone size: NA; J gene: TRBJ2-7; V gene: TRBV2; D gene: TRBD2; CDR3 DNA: TGTGCCAGCAGGAGGGTAGGACTAGCGGGGGGGCGGCGCTCCTACGAGCAGTACTTC; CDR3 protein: CASRRVGLAGGRRSYEQYF
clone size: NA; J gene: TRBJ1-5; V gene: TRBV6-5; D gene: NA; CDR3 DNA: TGTGCCAGCAGCAACGACTGGGGGGCTAATCAGCCCCAGCATTTT; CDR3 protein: CASSNDWGANQPQHF
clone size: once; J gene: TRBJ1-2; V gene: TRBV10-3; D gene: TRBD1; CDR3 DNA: TGTGCCATCACGGGCTCCGGGACAGGAAATGGCTACACCTTC; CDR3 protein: CAITGSGTGNGYTF
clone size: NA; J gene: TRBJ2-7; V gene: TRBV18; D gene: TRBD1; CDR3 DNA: TGTGCCAGCACACGATCGGGACAGAGCTCCTACGAGCAGTACTTC; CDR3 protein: CASTRSGQSSYEQYF
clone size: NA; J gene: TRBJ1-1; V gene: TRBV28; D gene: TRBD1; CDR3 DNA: TGTGCCAGCAGTTACCCCGGGACAGGGAAAGCTTTCTTT; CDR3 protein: CASSYPGTGKAFF
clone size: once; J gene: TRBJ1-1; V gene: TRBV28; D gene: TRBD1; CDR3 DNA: TGTGCCAGCCGACGACAGGGGAGCACTGAAGCTTTCTTT; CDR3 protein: CASRRQGSTEAFF
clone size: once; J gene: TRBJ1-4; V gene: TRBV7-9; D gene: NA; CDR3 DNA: TGTGCCAGCAGCCCCGGGGGGGGACATGAAAAACTGTTTTTT; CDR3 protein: CASSPGGGHEKLFF
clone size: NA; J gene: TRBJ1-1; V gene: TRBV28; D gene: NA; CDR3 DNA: TGTGCCAGCAGTTTTGCGGGGAATGCCAAAACTGAAGCTTTCTTT; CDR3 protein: CASSFAGNAKTEAFF
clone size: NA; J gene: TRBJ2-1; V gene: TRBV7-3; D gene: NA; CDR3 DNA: TGTGCCAGCAGCGCCAGGGGTCCCAACTCCTACAATGAGCAGTTCTTC; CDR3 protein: CASSARGPNSYNEQFF
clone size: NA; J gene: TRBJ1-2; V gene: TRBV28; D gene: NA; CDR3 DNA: TGTGCCAGCGGACAAATCAGGGGTGGTAATACCTATGGCTACACCTTC; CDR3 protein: CASGQIRGGNTYGYTF
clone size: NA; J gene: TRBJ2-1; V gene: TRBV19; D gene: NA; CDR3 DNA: TGTGCCAGTAGTACAAGCTATCTCTCCTACAATGAGCAGTTCTTC; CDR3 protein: CASSTSYLSYNEQFF
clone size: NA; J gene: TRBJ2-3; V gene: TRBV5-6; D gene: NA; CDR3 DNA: TGTGCCAGCAGCCGGGCTCAAGCCGGCACAGATACGCAGTATTTT; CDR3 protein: CASSRAQAGTDTQYF
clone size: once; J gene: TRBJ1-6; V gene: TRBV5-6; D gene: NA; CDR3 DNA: TGTGCCAGCAGCGGTCTTACGGGGGTGTATTCACCCCTCCACTTT; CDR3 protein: CASSGLTGVYSPLHF
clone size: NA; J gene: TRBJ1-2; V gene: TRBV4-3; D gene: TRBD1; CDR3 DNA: TGCGCCAGCAGCCAAGATCTGGCGCCCGGACAGGGGGTAACCTATGGCTACACCTTC; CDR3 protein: CASSQDLAPGQGVTYGYTF
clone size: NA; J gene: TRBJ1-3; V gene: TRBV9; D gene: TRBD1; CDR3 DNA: TGTGCCAGCAGCGTAGCTCTCACAGGGGCTGGAAACACCATATATTTT; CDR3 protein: CASSVALTGAGNTIYF
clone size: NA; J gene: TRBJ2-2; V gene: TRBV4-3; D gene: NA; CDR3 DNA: TGCGCCAGCAGCCAGGGAGCTTCGAACACCGGGGAGCTGTTTTTT; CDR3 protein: CASSQGASNTGELFF
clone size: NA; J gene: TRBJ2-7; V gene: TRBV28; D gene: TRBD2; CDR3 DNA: TGTGCCAGCTACCCACGGGGGGGCGGGACCTACGAGCAGTACTTC; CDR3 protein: CASYPRGGGTYEQYF
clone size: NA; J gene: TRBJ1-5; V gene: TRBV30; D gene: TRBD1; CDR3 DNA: TGTGCCTACACCCGGACAGGGGGCAATCAGCCCCAGCATTTT; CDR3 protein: CAYTRTGGNQPQHF
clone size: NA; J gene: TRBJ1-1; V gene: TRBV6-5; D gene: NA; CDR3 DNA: TGTGCCAGCAGCTTTAGGGGGTCTGAAGCTTTCTTT; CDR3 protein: CASSFRGSEAFF
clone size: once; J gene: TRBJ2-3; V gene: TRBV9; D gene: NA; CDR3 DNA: TGTGCCAGCAGCGTAGACCGGGGTGATACGCAGTATTTT; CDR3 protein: CASSVDRGDTQYF
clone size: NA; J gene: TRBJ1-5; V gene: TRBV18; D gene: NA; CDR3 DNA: TGTGCCAGCTCACCTCGGGGTAGCGTCCCACCGAGACCCCAGCATTTT; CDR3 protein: CASSPRGSVPPRPQHF
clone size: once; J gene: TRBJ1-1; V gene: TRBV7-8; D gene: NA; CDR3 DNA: TGTGCCAGCAGCCCCCTACAATTGGGCCTTGGGGCTGAAGCTTTCTTT; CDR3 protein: CASSPLQLGLGAEAFF
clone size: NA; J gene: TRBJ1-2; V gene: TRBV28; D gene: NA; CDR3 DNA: TGTGCCAGCAGCTCCGGGACCCTTACTTACTATGGCTACACCTTC; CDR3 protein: CASSSGTLTYYGYTF
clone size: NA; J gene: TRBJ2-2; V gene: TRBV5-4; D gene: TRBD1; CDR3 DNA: TGTGCCAGCAGCTTGGCCAGGGGGCGAAAAACCGGGGAGCTGTTTTTT; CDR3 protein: CASSLARGRKTGELFF